This T cell receptor beta chain is from a study of tumor and adjacent non-tumor tissue in lung cancer. Overall study results and limits: Patients with more diverse tumor TCRs had worse survival. Tumor tissue had significantly higher TCR diversity than normal lung.

RNA was extracted from bulk tissue without any cell sorting. Distant lung tissue was collected more than 3 cm away from the tumor edge. With respect to this clonotype: Its antigen is currently unknown.

The CDR3 loop spans 18 amino acids. Germline lookup yields CDR1 ENHRY and CDR2 SYGVKD. The library came from three nested PCR rounds adapted from ARM-PCR protocols. TCRdb redid the calling of the multiplex PCR reads with MiXCR, one entry per CDR3 protein. The table records some 80,000 distinct CDR3 sequences, about 77% of them present only once. The sample was distant non-tumor lung tissue. The origin of this receptor is a woman aged 45-60 years with non-small cell lung cancer. The chain carries TRBV10-3 and TRBJ1-5, with D uncertain. The tail of the sequence fits TRBJ2-3 better, so the J call may be wrong. CDR3 nucleotide sequence: TGTGCCATCAGTGAGTCCCGGGTCGGAACGAGTGGCAATCAGCCCCAGTATTTT. Encoded protein: CAISESRVGTSGNQPQYF.